The present T cell receptor (beta chain) was sequenced within a study of T cell repertoires in cytomegalovirus infection. The study's findings and limits: Dominant in the ex vivo response were TCR beta clonotypes restricted by HLA-C and specific for CMV.

CDR3 length equals 14 residues. Per germline, CDR1 SEHNR and CDR2 FQNEAQ (reference sequence). Trimming took 6 bases from V and 8 from J, leaving 17 bases between them. This clonotype was counted between two and nine times. What it binds is not known. TCRdb reanalysed the reads using MiXCR and keeps one entry per CDR3 protein. Altogether 630,000 or so distinct CDR3 sequences are present, roughly 26% being singletons, with the ten largest covering less than 10%. The clonotype was recovered from a human donor in good health (CMV status not recorded). Some clones in this sample may be carry-over from other donors' samples. The sequenced material came from CD8+ T cells from PBMCs. The chain recombines TRBV7-9 with TRBJ2-1, with D unresolved. The CDR3 bases are TGTGCCAGCAGAGCCCGGACCGAGGTTTATGAGCAGTTCTTC. Protein sequence: CASRARTEVYEQFF.